These 3 T cell receptor beta chains were sequenced from one sample in a study of control samples from healthy donors and cancer patients. Profiled with immunoSEQ multiplex PCR; TCRdb holds only in-frame clones, not every one. The sample holds about 130,000 clones, over 90% seen once. The sample was PBMCs. These receptors all come from a man between 60 and 75 years old with colorectal cancer.

This rearrangement joins TRBV18 to TRBJ1-2; D perhaps matches TRBD1 (5 bases). V gave up 3 bases and J gave up 7 bases, with 12 bases separating them. Germline values: CDR1 KGHSH, CDR2 LQKENI. There are 13 residues in the CDR3. For the CDR3, the DNA is TGTGCCAGCTCACCTGACGGACAAATTGGCTACACCTTC. Protein product: CASSPDGQIGYTF.

The gene calls are TRBV2 and TRBJ2-7, with a tentative D call TRBD1 (6 bases). V lost 3 bases to trimming and J lost 3 bases, with 12 bases between them. From germline, CDR1 is SNHLY and CDR2 FYNNEI. The CDR3 extends over 14 amino acids. DNA of the CDR3: TGTGCCAGCAGTGAGACAGTGGGACACTACGAGCAGTACTTC. It encodes CASSETVGHYEQYF.

The chain carries TRBV5-6 and TRBJ1-1; 7 bases are shared with TRBD1. The germline V gene encodes CDR1 SGHDT and CDR2 YYEEEE. The V gene end was trimmed by 2 bases and the J gene end by 5 bases; junction bases not matched to a gene: 6. This CDR3 is built from 14 residues. CDR3 sequence reads: CASSLITGETEAFF. The CDR3 nucleotides read TGTGCCAGCAGCTTAATAACAGGGGAAACTGAAGCTTTCTTT.